The 18 T cell receptor beta chains below come from one sample, sequenced in a study of blood T cell repertoires in COVID-19. Profiling relied on immunoSEQ multiplex PCR, and the TCRdb table lists in-frame clones only, not all of them. Counted here are 90,000 or so clones, over 75% occurring once; the ten biggest clones make up about 15%. The sequencing input was peripheral blood. The receptors stem from a human donor in a cohort sampled during active COVID-19.

The V call is TRBV30, the J call TRBJ1-4; 7 positions match TRBD1. The length of the CDR3 is 12 residues. The germline V gene encodes CDR1 GTSNPN and CDR2 SVGIG (reference sequence). Unmatched junction bases numbered 9, after V lost 7 bases and J lost 10 bases. The CDR3 loop reads CAYRTTGPKLFF. The CDR3 DNA is TGTGCCTACAGAACGACAGGGCCAAAACTGTTTTTT.

The chain uses TRBV5-1 and TRBJ1-1, with TRBD1 matching over 8 bases. The CDR3 is 14 residues long. V was pared by 4 bases and J by 5 bases, with 7 bases of the junction left unmatched. The germline V gene encodes CDR1 SGHRS and CDR2 YFSETQ. In DNA form, the CDR3 reads TGCGCCAGCAGCCGAGAAACAGGGGGAACTGAAGCTTTCTTT. Translating it yields CASSRETGGTEAFF.

This clone was seen ten or more times. The rearrangement joins TRBV9 to TRBJ1-6; the match to TRBD1 covers 8 bases. From germline, CDR1 is SGDLS and CDR2 YYNGEE. The length of the CDR3 is 16 residues. Trimming took 1 base from V and 1 from J; bases not matched to a gene: 1. CDR3 loop: CASSVQGASYNSPLHF. In DNA form, the CDR3 reads TGTGCCAGCAGCGTACAGGGGGCTTCCTATAATTCACCCCTCCACTTT.

This clone came up a few times. The V call is TRBV5-4, the J call TRBJ1-1; D gene ambiguous. V lost 0 bases to trimming and J lost 1 base, with 13 bases between them. This CDR3 comprises 16 residues. The germline gives CDR1 SGHNT, CDR2 YYREEE (reference sequence). CDR3: CASSLGGPNENTEAFF. The CDR3 DNA is TGTGCCAGCAGCTTGGGTGGGCCGAACGAGAACACTGAAGCTTTCTTT. Drawing the rest from reference TRBV5-4 and TRBJ1-1, the complete variable domain is ETGVTQSPTHLIKTRGQQVTLRCSSQSGHNTVSWYQQALGQGPQFIFQYYREEENGRGNFPPRFSGLQFPNYSSELNVNALELDDSALYLCASSLGGPNENTEAFFGQGTRLTVV.

With regard to this clone: The junction differs from germline at one of its ends, possibly a read error. This chain connects TRBV7-7 to TRBJ2-2, with 7 bases fitting TRBD1. Germline lookup yields CDR1 SSHAT and CDR2 FNYEAQ (reference sequence). This CDR3 is built from 15 residues. The DNA of the CDR3 is TGTGCTAGCAGCAGAACAGGGGCGAACACCGGGGAGCTGTTTTTT. Translation: CASSRTGANTGELFF.

This chain links TRBV6-5 with TRBJ2-5; D gene ambiguous. CDR3 size: 13 residues. Trimming left V 0 bases short and J 5 bases short, with 7 bases between. CDR1 MNHEY and CDR2 SVGAGI come from the germline V gene. The CDR3 loop is CASSYSIQETQYF. The CDR3 DNA reads TGTGCCAGCAGTTACTCGATCCAGGAGACCCAGTACTTC.

The chain combines TRBV5-1 with TRBJ2-1, with D perhaps matching TRBD1 (5 bases). The CDR3 length is 15 residues. Germline assignment: CDR1 SGHRS and CDR2 YFSETQ. V was clipped by 2 bases and J by 2 bases, with 11 bases between them. CDR3 bases: TGCGCCAGCAGCTTCGCGGACAATCCCTACAATGAGCAGTTCTTC. Translation: CASSFADNPYNEQFF.

This chain uses TRBV2 with TRBJ1-5, with D uncertain. Trimming took off 6 bases at V and 7 bases at J, with 22 bases between the two ends. Germline V gives CDR1 SNHLY, CDR2 FYNNEI. The CDR3 extends over 16 amino acids. The CDR3 loop is CASSARITAIGQPQHF. Written as DNA, the CDR3 is TGTGCCAGCAGCGCTAGAATAACCGCCATCGGGCAGCCCCAGCATTTT.

This rearrangement joins TRBV5-4 to TRBJ1-1; 8 bases line up with TRBD1. There are 14 residues in the CDR3. The germline CDR1 and CDR2 sequences are SGHNT and YYREEE (reference sequence). V dropped 4 bases and J dropped 2; count of bases not matched to a gene: 4. DNA for the CDR3: TGTGCCAGCAGCGGAGGGACAGGAAACACTGAAGCTTTCTTT. Translation gives CASSGGTGNTEAFF.

The chain employs TRBV2 and TRBJ1-5, with D possibly TRBD1 on 5 matching bases. CDR3 length: 14 amino acids. V gave up 7 bases and J gave up 1 base, with 11 bases separating them. Germline loops: CDR1 SNHLY, CDR2 FYNNEI. For the CDR3, the DNA is TGTGCCAGCACGGGCAGGGTGAGCAATCAGCCCCAGCATTTT. It yields the protein CASTGRVSNQPQHF.

The chain carries TRBV7-2 and TRBJ1-1; no firm D call. CDR3 length equals 14 residues. Germline-derived CDR1 and CDR2 are SGHTA and FQGNSA. The V gene lost 5 bases and the J gene lost 6 bases, with 16 bases spanning the gap. CDR3 region: CASSLITPYSEAFF. CDR3 sequence (DNA): TGTGCCAGCAGCCTCATTACACCGTATTCTGAAGCTTTCTTT.

The rearrangement links TRBV28 to TRBJ1-3, with D possibly TRBD1 on 5 matching bases. Germline CDR1 MDHEN, CDR2 SYDVKM. The CDR3 covers 13 residues. The germline V and J ends were trimmed by 6 bases and 8 bases, with 14 bases remaining between them. The CDR3: CASSSTLGDTIYF. CDR3 DNA sequence: TGTGCCAGCAGCTCAACTCTAGGGGACACCATATATTTT.

The chain uses TRBV4-3 and TRBJ1-5, with 9 bases fitting TRBD1. Per germline, CDR1 LGHNA and CDR2 YSLEER. The junction had 1 base not matched to a gene; V was cut back by 0 bases and J by 4 bases. The CDR3 loop spans 15 amino acids. CDR3 in amino acids: CASSQDGTGNQPQHF. The CDR3 nucleotides are TGCGCCAGCAGCCAAGATGGGACAGGGAATCAGCCCCAGCATTTT.

V is TRBV3-1 (or the pseudogene TRBV3-2) and J is TRBJ2-5; D is possibly TRBD1 (5 bases). Germline V gene data show CDR1 as LGHDT and CDR2 as YNNKEL (reference sequence). The CDR3 is made up of 15 amino acids. V gave up 0 bases and J gave up 4 bases, with 12 bases separating them. The CDR3 DNA sequence: TGTGCCAGCAGCCAAGATGTGGGCAGGGCAGAGACCCAGTACTTC. This sequence encodes CASSQDVGRAETQYF.

V and J are TRBV28 and TRBJ1-2; 7 bases agree with TRBD1. V lost 10 bases, J lost 4 bases, and 9 bases stayed unmatched. CDR3 length equals 13 residues. In germline, CDR1 is MDHEN, CDR2 SYDVKM. CDR3 coding DNA: TGTGCCACCTGGGACAGCAGAGCCTATGGCTACACCTTC. Encoded protein: CATWDSRAYGYTF.

The chain links TRBV7-9 to TRBJ2-5; TRBD2 matches 8 bases. V was clipped by 5 bases and J by 5 bases; unmatched bases: 13. In germline, CDR1 is SEHNR, CDR2 FQNEAQ (reference sequence). The CDR3 consists of 16 residues. In nucleotides, the CDR3 is TGTGCCAGCAGCACGGCCGGGGGGGGTCCTTTGGAGACCCAGTACTTC. Amino acid sequence: CASSTAGGGPLETQYF.

The chain couples TRBV7-9 to TRBJ1-4; 7 nucleotides align to TRBD1. The J segment lost 5 bases and the V segment lost 4 bases, leaving 7 bases of the junction unmatched. This CDR3 comprises 15 residues. Germline V gene sequence: CDR1 SEHNR, CDR2 FQNEAQ (reference sequence). The CDR3, as DNA: TGTGCCAGCAGCTCAAACGCACAGGGGAATGAAAAACTGTTTTTT. Amino acid sequence: CASSSNAQGNEKLFF.

The chain combines TRBV5-1 with TRBJ1-5; 8 nucleotides line up with TRBD1. The V segment lost 3 bases and the J segment 7 bases; nucleotides outside the gene matches: 6. This CDR3 comprises 14 residues. Germline V gene sequence: CDR1 SGHRS, CDR2 YFSETQ. CDR3 region: CASSSTGGGQPQHF. CDR3 DNA sequence: TGCGCCAGCAGCTCCACAGGGGGTGGACAGCCCCAGCATTTT.